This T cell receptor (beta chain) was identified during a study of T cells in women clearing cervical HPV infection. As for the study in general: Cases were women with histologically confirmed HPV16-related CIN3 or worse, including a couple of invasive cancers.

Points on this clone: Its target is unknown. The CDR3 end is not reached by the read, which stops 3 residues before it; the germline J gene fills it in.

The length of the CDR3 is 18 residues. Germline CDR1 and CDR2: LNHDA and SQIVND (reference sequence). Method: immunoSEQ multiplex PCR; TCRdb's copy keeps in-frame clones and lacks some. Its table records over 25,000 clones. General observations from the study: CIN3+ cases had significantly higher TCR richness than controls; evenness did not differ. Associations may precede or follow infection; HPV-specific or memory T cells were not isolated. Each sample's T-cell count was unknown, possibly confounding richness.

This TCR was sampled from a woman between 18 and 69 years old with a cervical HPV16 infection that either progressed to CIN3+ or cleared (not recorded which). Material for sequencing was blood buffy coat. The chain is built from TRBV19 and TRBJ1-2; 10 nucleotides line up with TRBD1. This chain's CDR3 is CASSIPLSTGGSPQGYTF. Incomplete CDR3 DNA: TGTGCCAGTAGTATCCCTCTGTCGACAGGGGGCTCGCCACAGGGC.